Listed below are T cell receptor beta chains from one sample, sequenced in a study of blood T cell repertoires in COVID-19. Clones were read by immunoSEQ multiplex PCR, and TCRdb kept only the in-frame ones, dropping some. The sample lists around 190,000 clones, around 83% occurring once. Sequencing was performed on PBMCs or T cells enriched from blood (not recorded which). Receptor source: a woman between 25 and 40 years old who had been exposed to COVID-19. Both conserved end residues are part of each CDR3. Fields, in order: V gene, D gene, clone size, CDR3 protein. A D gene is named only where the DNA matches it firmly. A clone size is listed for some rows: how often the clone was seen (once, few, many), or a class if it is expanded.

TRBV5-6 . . CASSLESYGYTF
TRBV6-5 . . CASRTPHSSYEQYF
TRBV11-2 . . CASSLGPGWGDEQYF
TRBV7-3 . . CASSLQYQETQYF
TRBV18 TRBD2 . CASSSGTSGVNYNEQFF
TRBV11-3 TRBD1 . CASSLGQRKPTTGELFF
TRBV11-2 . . CASSRQNLHF
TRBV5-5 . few CASSQGLWPQHF
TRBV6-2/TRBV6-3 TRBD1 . CASSYGGPGQGLETQYF
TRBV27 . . CASSLAAVDQPQHF
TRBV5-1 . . CASSPGGGTQPQHF
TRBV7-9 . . CASSPGLSADTQYF
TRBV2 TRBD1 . CASSEPFRDRDYEQYF
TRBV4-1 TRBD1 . CASSTWDSVSETQYF
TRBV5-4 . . CASSLGGEGGGYTF
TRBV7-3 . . CASSLSSQGGYTF
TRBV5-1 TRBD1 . CASSLKTGFSPLHF
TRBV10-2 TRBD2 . CACQLAGGINEQFF
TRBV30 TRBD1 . CAWSPGQELGDYGYTF
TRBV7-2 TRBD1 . CASSPIGTEVNEQFF
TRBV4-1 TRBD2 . CASTLLAGGKDEQFF
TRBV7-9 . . CASRQVTEAFF
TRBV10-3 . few CAISPMNTEAFF
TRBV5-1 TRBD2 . CASSLGLAGGKGDIQYF
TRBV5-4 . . CASSYGLSNTEAFF
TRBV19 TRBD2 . CASSIDLRTSGVETQYF
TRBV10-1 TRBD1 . CASRGQGSSPLHF
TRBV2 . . CASNRATEAFF
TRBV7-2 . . CASMGQPYEQYF
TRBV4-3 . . CASSQLRLLDYGETQYF
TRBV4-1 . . CASSHEDRSYYEQYF
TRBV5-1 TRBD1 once CASSFGQGVAETQYF
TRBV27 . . CASSLVGGPGSPLHF
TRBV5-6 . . CASSFITTVNYGYTF
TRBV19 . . CASTPEQNYGYTF
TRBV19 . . CASSMSGGNQPQHF
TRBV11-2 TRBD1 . CASSLRGTGNEKLFF
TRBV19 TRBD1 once CASSIRQGLGSNQPQHF
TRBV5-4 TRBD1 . CASSLDGQGTYEQYF
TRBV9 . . CASSVGLNSYEQYF
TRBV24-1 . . CATSDGGVNYGYTF
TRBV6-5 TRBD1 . CASSSGTGSEKLFF
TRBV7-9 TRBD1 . CASSLGQRGYTF
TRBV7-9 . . CASSLAAWQAGNTIYF
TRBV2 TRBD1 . CASSDDRDSPLHF
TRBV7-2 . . CASSSTRGAGEAFF
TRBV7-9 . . CASSFETGPYEQYF
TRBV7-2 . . CASSQNAGTMSGYTF
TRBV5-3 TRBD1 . CARSAETTGNQPQHF
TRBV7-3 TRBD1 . CASSLPGQGFNEQFF
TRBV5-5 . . CASSFAVGDTEAFF
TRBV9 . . CASSREWVASHNEQFF
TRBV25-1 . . CASSARTRAVGDEAFF
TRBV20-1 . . CSASYRDFGYTF
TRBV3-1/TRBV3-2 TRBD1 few CASSQDGGYNSRGPVRTEAFF
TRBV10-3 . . CAISETDSSQPQHF